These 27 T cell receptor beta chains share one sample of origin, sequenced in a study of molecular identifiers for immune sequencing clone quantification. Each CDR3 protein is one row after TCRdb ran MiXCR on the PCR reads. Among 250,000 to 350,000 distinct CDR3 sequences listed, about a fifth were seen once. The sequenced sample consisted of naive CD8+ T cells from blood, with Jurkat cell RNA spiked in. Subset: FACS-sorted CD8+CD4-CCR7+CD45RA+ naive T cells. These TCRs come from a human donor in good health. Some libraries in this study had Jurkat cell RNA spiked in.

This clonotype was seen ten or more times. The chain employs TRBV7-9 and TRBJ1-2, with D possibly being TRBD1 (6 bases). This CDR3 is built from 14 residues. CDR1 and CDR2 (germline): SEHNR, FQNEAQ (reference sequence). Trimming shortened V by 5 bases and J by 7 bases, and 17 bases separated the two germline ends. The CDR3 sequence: CASSPPHGGSGYTF. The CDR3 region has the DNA TGTGCCAGCAGCCCCCCCCATGGGGGCAGTGGCTACACCTTC.

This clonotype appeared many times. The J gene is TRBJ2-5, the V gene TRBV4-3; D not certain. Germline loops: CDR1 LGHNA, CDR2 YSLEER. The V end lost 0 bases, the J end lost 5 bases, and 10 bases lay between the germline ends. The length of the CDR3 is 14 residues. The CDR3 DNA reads TGCGCCAGCAGCCAAGAACCAGGCGCGGAGACCCAGTACTTC. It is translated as CASSQEPGAETQYF.

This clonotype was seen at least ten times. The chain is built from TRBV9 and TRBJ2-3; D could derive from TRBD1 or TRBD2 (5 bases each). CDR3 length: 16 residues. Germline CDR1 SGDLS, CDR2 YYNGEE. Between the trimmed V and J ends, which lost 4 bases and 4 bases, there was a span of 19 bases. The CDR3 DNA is TGTGCCAGCAGCCCCCGAGGCGGTATGGGGGCAGATACGCAGTATTTT. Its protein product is CASSPRGGMGADTQYF.

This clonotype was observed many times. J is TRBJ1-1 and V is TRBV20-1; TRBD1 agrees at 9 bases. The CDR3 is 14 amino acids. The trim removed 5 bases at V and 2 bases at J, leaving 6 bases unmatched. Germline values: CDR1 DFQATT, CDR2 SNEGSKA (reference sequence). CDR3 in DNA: TGCAGTGCTCGCCCGGACAGGGGAAACACTGAAGCTTTCTTT. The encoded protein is CSARPDRGNTEAFF.

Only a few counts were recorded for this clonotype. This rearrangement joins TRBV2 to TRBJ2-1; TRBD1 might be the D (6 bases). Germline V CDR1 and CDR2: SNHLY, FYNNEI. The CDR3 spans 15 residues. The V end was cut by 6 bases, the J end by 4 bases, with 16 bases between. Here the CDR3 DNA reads TGTGCCAGCAGGGAGGACAGCCTTCTATACAATGAGCAGTTCTTC. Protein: CASREDSLLYNEQFF.

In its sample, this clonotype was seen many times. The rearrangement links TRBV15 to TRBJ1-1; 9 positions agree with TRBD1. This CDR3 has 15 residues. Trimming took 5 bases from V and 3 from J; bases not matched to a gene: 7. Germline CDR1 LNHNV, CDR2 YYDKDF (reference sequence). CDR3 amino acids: CATSLLQGADTEAFF. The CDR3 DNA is TGTGCCACCAGCCTATTACAGGGGGCGGACACTGAAGCTTTCTTT.

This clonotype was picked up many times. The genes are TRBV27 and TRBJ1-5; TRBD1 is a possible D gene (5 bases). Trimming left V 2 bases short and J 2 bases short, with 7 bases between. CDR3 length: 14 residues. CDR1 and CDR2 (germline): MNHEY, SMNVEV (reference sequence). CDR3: CASSLQGGNQPQHF. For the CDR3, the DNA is TGTGCCAGCAGTTTACAGGGTGGCAATCAGCCCCAGCATTTT.

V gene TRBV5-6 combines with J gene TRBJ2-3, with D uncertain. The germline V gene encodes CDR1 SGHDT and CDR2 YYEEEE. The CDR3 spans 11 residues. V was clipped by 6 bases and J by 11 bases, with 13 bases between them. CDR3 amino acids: CASTSGFGQYF. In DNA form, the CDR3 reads TGTGCCAGCACCTCCGGGTTTGGGCAGTATTTT.

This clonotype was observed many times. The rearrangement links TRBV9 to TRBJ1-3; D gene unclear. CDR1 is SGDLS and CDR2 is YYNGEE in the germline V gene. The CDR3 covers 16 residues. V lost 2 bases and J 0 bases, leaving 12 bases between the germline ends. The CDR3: CASSVPDGISGNTIYF. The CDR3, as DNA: TGTGCCAGCAGCGTGCCAGATGGTATCTCTGGAAACACCATATATTTT.

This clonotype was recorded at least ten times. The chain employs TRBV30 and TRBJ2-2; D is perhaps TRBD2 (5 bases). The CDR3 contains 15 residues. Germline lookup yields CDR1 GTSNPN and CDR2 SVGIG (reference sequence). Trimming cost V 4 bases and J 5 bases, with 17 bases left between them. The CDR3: CAWNLIGRKTGELFF. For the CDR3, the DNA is TGTGCCTGGAACCTAATAGGGAGAAAAACCGGGGAGCTGTTTTTT.

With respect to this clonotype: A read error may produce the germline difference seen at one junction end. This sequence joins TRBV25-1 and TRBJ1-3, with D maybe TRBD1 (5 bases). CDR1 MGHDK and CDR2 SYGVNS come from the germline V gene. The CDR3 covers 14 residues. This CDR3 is CASSRDNSGSTIYF. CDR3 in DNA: TGTGCCAGCAGCAGGGATAACTCTGGAAGCACCATATATTTT.

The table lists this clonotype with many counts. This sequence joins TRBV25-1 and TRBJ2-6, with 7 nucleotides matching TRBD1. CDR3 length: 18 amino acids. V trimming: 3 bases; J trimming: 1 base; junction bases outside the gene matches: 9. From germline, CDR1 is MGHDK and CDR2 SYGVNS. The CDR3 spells CASSDLGQRLSGANVLTF. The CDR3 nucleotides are TGTGCCAGCAGTGATTTGGGACAGCGGCTTTCTGGGGCCAACGTCCTGACTTTC.

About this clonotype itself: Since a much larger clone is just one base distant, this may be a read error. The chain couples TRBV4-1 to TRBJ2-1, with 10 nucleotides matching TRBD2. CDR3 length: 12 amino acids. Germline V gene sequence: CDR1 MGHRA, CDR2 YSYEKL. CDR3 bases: TGCGCCAGCAGCACGCTAGCGGGGGAGCAGCTCTTC. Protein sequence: CASSTLAGEQLF.

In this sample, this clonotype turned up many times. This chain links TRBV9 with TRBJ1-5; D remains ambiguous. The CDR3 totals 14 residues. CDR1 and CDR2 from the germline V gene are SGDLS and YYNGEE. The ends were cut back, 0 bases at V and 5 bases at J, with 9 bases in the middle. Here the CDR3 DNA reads TGTGCCAGCAGCGTAGGAGTTGCCGATCAGCCCCAGCATTTT. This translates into CASSVGVADQPQHF.

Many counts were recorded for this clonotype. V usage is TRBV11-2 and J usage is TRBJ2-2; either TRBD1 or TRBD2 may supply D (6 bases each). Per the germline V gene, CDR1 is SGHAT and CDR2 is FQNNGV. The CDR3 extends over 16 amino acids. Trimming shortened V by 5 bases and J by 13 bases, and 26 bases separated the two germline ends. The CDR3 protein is CASSKDVAPRGVGLFF. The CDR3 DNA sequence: TGTGCCAGCAGCAAAGACGTGGCTCCGAGGGGGGTGGGGCTGTTTTTT.

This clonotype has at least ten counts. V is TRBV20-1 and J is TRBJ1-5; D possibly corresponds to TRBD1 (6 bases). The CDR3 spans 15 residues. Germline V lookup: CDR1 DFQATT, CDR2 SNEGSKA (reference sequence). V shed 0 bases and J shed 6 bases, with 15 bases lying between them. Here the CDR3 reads CSARDRTARGQPQHF. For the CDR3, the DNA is TGCAGTGCTAGAGATAGGACAGCGAGGGGTCAGCCCCAGCATTTT.

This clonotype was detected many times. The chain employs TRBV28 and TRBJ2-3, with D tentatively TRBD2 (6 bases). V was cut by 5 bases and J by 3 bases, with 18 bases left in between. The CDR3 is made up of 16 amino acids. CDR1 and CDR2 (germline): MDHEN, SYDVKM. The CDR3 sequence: CASSGGREIGTDTQYF. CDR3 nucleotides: TGTGCCAGCAGTGGGGGACGGGAGATTGGGACAGATACGCAGTATTTT.

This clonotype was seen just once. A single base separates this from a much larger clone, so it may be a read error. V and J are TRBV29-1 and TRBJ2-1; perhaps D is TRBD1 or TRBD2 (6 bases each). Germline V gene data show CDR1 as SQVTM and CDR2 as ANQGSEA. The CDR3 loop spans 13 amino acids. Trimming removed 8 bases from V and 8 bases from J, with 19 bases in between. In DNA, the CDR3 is TGCAGCATCACACCGGGGGCCGGGGATGAGCAGTTCTTC. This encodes CSITPGAGDEQFF.

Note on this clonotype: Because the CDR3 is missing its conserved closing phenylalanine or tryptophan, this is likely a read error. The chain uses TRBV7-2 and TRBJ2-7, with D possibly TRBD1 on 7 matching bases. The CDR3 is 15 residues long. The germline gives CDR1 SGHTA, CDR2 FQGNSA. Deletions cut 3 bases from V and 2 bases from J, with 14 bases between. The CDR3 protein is CASSFGQGGTYEQYL. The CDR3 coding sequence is TGTGCCAGCAGCTTTGGGCAGGGGGGAACCTACGAGCAGTACCTC.

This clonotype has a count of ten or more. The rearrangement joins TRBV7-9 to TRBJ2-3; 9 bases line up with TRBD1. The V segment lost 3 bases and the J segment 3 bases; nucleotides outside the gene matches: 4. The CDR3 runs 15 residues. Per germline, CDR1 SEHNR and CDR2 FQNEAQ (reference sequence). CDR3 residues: CASSLAQGATDTQYF. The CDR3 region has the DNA TGTGCCAGCAGCTTGGCACAGGGGGCGACAGATACGCAGTATTTT.

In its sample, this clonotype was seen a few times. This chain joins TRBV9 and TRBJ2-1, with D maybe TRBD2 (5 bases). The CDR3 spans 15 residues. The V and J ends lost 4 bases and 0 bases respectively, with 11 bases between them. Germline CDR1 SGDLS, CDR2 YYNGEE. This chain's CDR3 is CASSLDSRSYNEQFF. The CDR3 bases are TGTGCCAGCAGCCTGGACTCCCGCTCCTACAATGAGCAGTTCTTC.

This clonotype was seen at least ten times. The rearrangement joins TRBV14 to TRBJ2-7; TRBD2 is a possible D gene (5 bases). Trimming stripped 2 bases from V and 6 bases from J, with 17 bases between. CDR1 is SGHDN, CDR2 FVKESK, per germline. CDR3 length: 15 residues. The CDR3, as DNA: TGTGCCAGCAGCCAATTCACCGGGATTGATAGCGAGCAGTACTTC. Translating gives CASSQFTGIDSEQYF.

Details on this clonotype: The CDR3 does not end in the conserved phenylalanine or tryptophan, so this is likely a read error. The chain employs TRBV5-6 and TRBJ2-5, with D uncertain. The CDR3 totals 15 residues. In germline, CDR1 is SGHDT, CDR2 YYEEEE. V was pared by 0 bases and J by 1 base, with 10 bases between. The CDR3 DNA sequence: TGTGCCAGCAGCTTGGACTATCTTCCCCAAGAGACCCAGTACTCC. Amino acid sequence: CASSLDYLPQETQYS.

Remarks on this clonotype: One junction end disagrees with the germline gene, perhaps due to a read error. The CDR3 loop is CAGRSLGGPNEQYF. Here the CDR3 DNA reads TGTGCCGGCAGATCCCTGGGGGGACCCAACGAGCAGTACTTC. V gene TRBV6-2 or TRBV6-3 combines with J gene TRBJ2-7; maybe TRBD2 (6 bases). This CDR3 has 14 amino acids. In germline, CDR1 is MNHEY, CDR2 SVGEGT.

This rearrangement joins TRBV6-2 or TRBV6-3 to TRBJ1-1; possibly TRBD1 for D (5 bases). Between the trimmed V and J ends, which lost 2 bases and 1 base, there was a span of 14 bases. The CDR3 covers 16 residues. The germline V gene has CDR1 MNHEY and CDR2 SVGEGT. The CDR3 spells CASSYPTGAPNTEAFF. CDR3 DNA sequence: TGTGCCAGCAGTTACCCGACCGGGGCCCCGAACACTGAAGCTTTCTTT.

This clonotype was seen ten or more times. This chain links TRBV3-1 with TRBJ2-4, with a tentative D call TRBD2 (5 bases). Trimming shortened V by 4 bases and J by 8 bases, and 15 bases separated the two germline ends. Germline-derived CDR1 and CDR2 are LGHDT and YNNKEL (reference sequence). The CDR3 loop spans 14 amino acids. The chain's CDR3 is CASSPGLAPDIQYF. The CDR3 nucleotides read TGTGCCAGCAGCCCCGGGCTAGCTCCCGACATTCAGTACTTC. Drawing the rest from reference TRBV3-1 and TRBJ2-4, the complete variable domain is DTAVSQTPKYLVTQMGNDKSIKCEQNLGHDTMYWYKQDSKKFLKIMFSYNNKELIINETVPNRFSPKSPDKAHLNLHINSLELGDSAVYFCASSPGLAPDIQYFGAGTRLSVL.

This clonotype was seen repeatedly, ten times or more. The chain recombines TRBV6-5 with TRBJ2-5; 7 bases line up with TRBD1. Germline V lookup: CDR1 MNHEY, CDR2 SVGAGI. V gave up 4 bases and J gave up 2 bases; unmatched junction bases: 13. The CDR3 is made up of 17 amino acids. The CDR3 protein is CASSSELTGISQETQYF. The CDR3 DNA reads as TGTGCCAGCAGTTCCGAATTGACAGGGATCAGTCAAGAGACCCAGTACTTC.